Presented here are 18 T cell receptor beta chains from one specimen sequenced in a study of blood T cell repertoires in COVID-19 (dated by TCRdb to 2018 to 2021). Receptors were amplified or captured by the immunoSEQ multiplex PCR assay. Here the immuneACCESS table is served through TCRdb, limited to in-frame sequences with V and J called. Missing clones are a known gap in these copies; in checked studies unresolved V genes cover under half, and the rest lacks a known reason. For this sample there are 50,000 to 55,000 clones; about nine tenths appear just once. The top ten clonotypes cover 6% to 7% of the sample. The sample taken for sequencing was peripheral blood. The receptors originated from a man aged 50 or older with active COVID-19.

This chain uses TRBV19 with TRBJ1-4; 9 positions match TRBD1. The junction had 9 bases not matched to a gene; V was cut back by 6 bases and J by 7 bases. The CDR3 loop spans 15 amino acids. Germline V gene lookup returns CDR1 LNHDA and CDR2 SQIVND (reference sequence). This CDR3 is CASRGQGFVSEKLFF. The CDR3 DNA follows: TGTGCCAGTAGGGGACAGGGTTTCGTAAGTGAAAAACTGTTTTTT.

The gene calls are TRBV18 and TRBJ2-1; D may be TRBD1 (7 bases). The CDR3 runs 16 residues. Looked up from germline, CDR1 is KGHSH and CDR2 is LQKENI. Between the trimmed V and J ends, which lost 0 bases and 4 bases, there was a span of 13 bases. This CDR3 is CASSPPETGRYNEQFF. CDR3 coding DNA: TGTGCCAGCTCACCACCAGAGACAGGGAGGTACAATGAGCAGTTCTTC.

This clone was detected a few times. CDR3 nucleotide sequence: TGTGCCAGCAGCTTAGATGTCCGCGGGGGAATCCAGTATTTT. It specifies CASSLDVRGGIQYF. The chain carries TRBV11-2 and TRBJ2-3, with 7 bases that match TRBD2. Losses at the gene ends were 0 bases for V and 12 bases for J; bases not matched to a gene: 9. Germline V CDR1 and CDR2: SGHAT, FQNNGV. This CDR3 has 14 amino acids.

This clone appeared a single time. The missing conserved phenylalanine or tryptophan at the end of this CDR3 makes a read error likely. The limits of the CDR3 on the DNA are not certain, so only TCRdb's listed CDR3 is given. This chain links TRBV7-8 with TRBJ2-4; the listed D gene, TRBD1, was not tested against the DNA. The V gene's germline CDR1 is SGHVS and CDR2 FQNEAQ. Ends included, the CDR3 has 15 residues. This chain's CDR3 is CASSLLFSLVQPYQV.

The V gene is TRBV3-1 (or the pseudogene TRBV3-2), the J gene TRBJ2-1; 8 nucleotides agree with TRBD2. Germline V CDR1 and CDR2: LGHDT, YNNKEL (reference sequence). The CDR3 covers 12 residues. The ends lost 5 bases at V and 6 bases at J; junction bases unmatched: 0. The CDR3 DNA reads TGTGCCAGCAGCGGGACTAGCAATGAGCAGTTCTTC. It yields the protein CASSGTSNEQFF.

The chain uses TRBV2 and TRBJ2-7; 8 bases match TRBD2. Trimming at V came to 8 bases and at J to 2 bases, leaving 5 bases not matched to a gene. CDR1 and CDR2 from the germline V gene are SNHLY and FYNNEI. This CDR3 has 13 residues. CDR3 in amino acids: CASFLGLAYEQYF. The CDR3 coding sequence is TGTGCCAGCTTCTTGGGACTAGCCTACGAGCAGTACTTC.

The chain carries TRBV19 and TRBJ1-4; D gene unclear. This CDR3 contains 15 residues. Germline CDR1 LNHDA, CDR2 SQIVND (reference sequence). The V and J ends lost 5 bases and 4 bases respectively, with 14 bases between them. The CDR3 coding sequence is TGTGCCAGTAGTTCCCCGCGGAGTAATAATGAAAAACTGTTTTTT. It translates to CASSSPRSNNEKLFF. The full variable domain, completed using reference TRBV19 and TRBJ1-4, is DGGITQSPKYLFRKEGQNVTLSCEQNLNHDAMYWYRQDPGQGLRLIYYSQIVNDFQKGDIAEGYSVSREKKESFPLTVTSAQKNPTAFYLCASSSPRSNNEKLFFGSGTQLSVL.

The gene calls are TRBV5-4 and TRBJ1-1; D uncertain. Germline V gene data show CDR1 as SGHNT and CDR2 as YYREEE (reference sequence). Trimming stripped 4 bases from V and 8 bases from J, with 12 bases between. The CDR3 runs 12 residues. The DNA of the CDR3 is TGTGCCAGCAGCACCCCGCGCGGAGAAGCTTTCTTT. It is translated as CASSTPRGEAFF. The variable domain in full, completed from reference TRBV5-4 and TRBJ1-1, reads ETGVTQSPTHLIKTRGQQVTLRCSSQSGHNTVSWYQQALGQGPQFIFQYYREEENGRGNFPPRFSGLQFPNYSSELNVNALELDDSALYLCASSTPRGEAFFGQGTRLTVV.

This clone has a single count. The rearrangement joins TRBV7-9 to TRBJ2-1; 14 bases agree with TRBD2. The length of the CDR3 is 16 residues. The germline V gene encodes CDR1 SEHNR and CDR2 FQNEAQ (reference sequence). The ends lost 4 bases at V and 4 bases at J; junction bases unmatched: 3. The CDR3 DNA is TGTGCCAGCAGCTCCGGGACTAGCGGGAGATACAATGAGCAGTTCTTC. This translates into CASSSGTSGRYNEQFF.

CDR3 nucleotides: TGCGCCAGCAGCTTGGAACTCACCGCCTATGAGCAGTTCTTC. Protein: CASSLELTAYEQFF. The chain is built from TRBV5-1 and TRBJ2-1; unclear D gene. Per the germline V gene, CDR1 is SGHRS and CDR2 is YFSETQ. V lost 0 bases and J 8 bases, leaving 12 bases between the germline ends. The CDR3 contains 14 residues.

V and J are TRBV7-6 and TRBJ1-3; D is perhaps TRBD1 (5 bases). Germline CDR1 and CDR2: SGHVS and FNYEAQ. The CDR3 extends over 17 amino acids. V gave up 1 base and J gave up 5 bases, with 18 bases separating them. CDR3 coding DNA: TGTGCCAGCAGCTTAGTCGAGGGGACTGTCGAGCGAAACACCATATATTTT. Residues: CASSLVEGTVERNTIYF.

The count of this clone is one. The chain recombines TRBV2 with TRBJ1-1; 7 nucleotides match TRBD1. V lost 6 bases to trimming and J lost 5 bases; unmatched junction nucleotides: 9. Germline-derived CDR1 and CDR2 are SNHLY and FYNNEI. This CDR3 spans 14 amino acids. CDR3 in DNA: TGTGCCAGCAGACTCCTAGACAGGGCGACTGAAGCTTTCTTT. Its protein is CASRLLDRATEAFF. Complete variable domain (other parts from reference TRBV2 and TRBJ1-1): EPEVTQTPSHQVTQMGQEVILRCVPISNHLYFYWYRQILGQKVEFLVSFYNNEISEKSEIFDDQFSVERPDGSNFTLKIRSTKLEDSAMYFCASRLLDRATEAFFGQGTRLTVV.

The chain recombines TRBV7-9 with TRBJ2-5; 7 nucleotides agree with TRBD1. This CDR3 is built from 14 residues. With 4 bases clipped from V and 5 bases from J, the junction kept 7 bases outside the gene matches. CDR1 and CDR2 from the germline V gene are SEHNR and FQNEAQ (reference sequence). The CDR3 is CASSYVDRVETQYF. Here the CDR3 DNA reads TGTGCCAGCAGCTATGTCGACAGGGTGGAGACCCAGTACTTC.

This chain connects TRBV5-1 to TRBJ1-2; D is uncertain. The CDR3 has 13 residues. V was shortened by 0 bases and J by 7 bases, with 10 bases between the two germline ends. The germline V gene has CDR1 SGHRS and CDR2 YFSETQ. The CDR3 region has the DNA TGCGCCAGCAGCTTGGACGCGGTGAGTGGCTACACCTTC. Its protein is CASSLDAVSGYTF.

The chain combines TRBV7-9 with TRBJ2-5; a weak D match, TRBD2 (5 bases). Germline loops: CDR1 SEHNR, CDR2 FQNEAQ (reference sequence). With 5 bases removed from V and 10 bases from J, the gap between germline ends came to 14 bases. CDR3 length equals 12 residues. CDR3 DNA: TGTGCCAGCAGCGACCGACATCGGGACCAGTACTTC. It specifies CASSDRHRDQYF.

The chain has TRBV6-2 or TRBV6-3 and TRBJ1-2; D unresolved. Germline CDR1 MNHEY, CDR2 SVGEGT. The length of the CDR3 is 12 residues. The V end was cut by 2 bases, the J end by 4 bases, with 5 bases between. CDR3 in DNA: TGTGCCAGCAGTTACGGGCTCTATGGCTACACCTTC. It encodes CASSYGLYGYTF.

The chain carries TRBV5-1 and TRBJ2-1; TRBD2 is a possible D gene (6 bases). V was cut by 1 base and J by 6 bases, with 11 bases left in between. The CDR3 consists of 14 residues. CDR1 and CDR2 from the germline V gene are SGHRS and YFSETQ. The CDR3: CASSLSPGGNEQFF. DNA of the CDR3: TGCGCCAGCAGCTTGTCACCCGGGGGCAATGAGCAGTTCTTC.

The chain employs TRBV19 and TRBJ2-7, with D maybe TRBD2 (5 bases). The CDR3 has 12 residues. Trimming stripped 8 bases from V and 2 bases from J, with 10 bases between. CDR1 and CDR2 from the germline V gene are LNHDA and SQIVND (reference sequence). CDR3 residues: CASGRTAYEQYF. The DNA of the CDR3 is TGTGCCAGTGGACGGACTGCCTACGAGCAGTACTTC.